The 26 T cell receptor beta chains presented below share a single source sample, sequenced in a study of blood T cell repertoires in COVID-19. Method: immunoSEQ multiplex PCR; TCRdb's copy keeps in-frame clones and lacks some. The profile shows roughly 320,000 clones, under 90% of them singletons. Specimen: peripheral blood. The receptors stem from a woman in her 30s with COVID-19, enrolled during active disease.

The rearrangement uses TRBV4-1 and TRBJ1-2, with 7 positions matching TRBD1. This CDR3 is built from 18 residues. The V gene's germline CDR1 is MGHRA and CDR2 YSYEKL. J gave up 2 bases and V 4 bases, and 16 bases lay outside the gene matches. Here the CDR3 reads CASSPSGTVGNKNYGYTF. DNA for the CDR3: TGCGCCAGCAGCCCTTCCGGGACAGTCGGGAATAAGAACTATGGCTACACCTTC.

This clone has a handful of counts. The chain recombines TRBV30 with TRBJ1-2, with D unclear. V gave up 0 bases and J gave up 6 bases, with 8 bases separating them. CDR1 GTSNPN and CDR2 SVGIG come from the germline V gene (reference sequence). This CDR3 contains 12 residues. The chain's CDR3 is CAWSVWGDGYTF. The CDR3 DNA reads as TGTGCCTGGAGTGTCTGGGGAGATGGCTACACCTTC.

The chain links TRBV28 to TRBJ2-1; 9 bases match TRBD2. Losses at the gene ends were 2 bases for V and 4 bases for J; bases not matched to a gene: 6. CDR1 is MDHEN and CDR2 is SYDVKM in the germline V gene. The CDR3 totals 16 residues. CDR3 sequence (DNA): TGTGCCAGCAGTTTACCCCGGACTAGCGCTTACAATGAGCAGTTCTTC. It encodes CASSLPRTSAYNEQFF.

The chain has TRBV11-3 and TRBJ2-7; TRBD1 agrees at 8 bases. V lost 0 bases and J lost 7; bases outside the gene matches: 5. Germline CDR1 is SGHNT and CDR2 is YENEEA. There are 14 residues in the CDR3. The CDR3 bases are TGTGCCAGCAGCTTAGATCAGGGGGCAGGGGAGCAGTACTTC. This gives the protein CASSLDQGAGEQYF.

V gene TRBV10-2 combines with J gene TRBJ2-3; TRBD2 aligns across 7 bases. The trim removed 5 bases at V and 1 base at J, leaving 6 bases unmatched. The germline CDR1 and CDR2 sequences are WSHSY and SAAADI. This CDR3 comprises 15 residues. The CDR3 DNA is TGCGCCAGCAGTTGGCTAGCGGAAGGCACAGATACGCAGTATTTT. It translates to CASSWLAEGTDTQYF.

CDR3 sequence: CASSYSQGYEQYF. In DNA form, the CDR3 reads TGTGCCAGCAGTTACTCACAGGGCTACGAGCAGTACTTC. V gene TRBV6-5 combines with J gene TRBJ2-7; possibly TRBD1 for D (6 bases). In germline, CDR1 is MNHEY, CDR2 SVGAGI. Trimming removed 0 bases at V and 3 bases at J, with 6 bases between. The length of the CDR3 is 13 residues.

This sequence joins TRBV3-1 (or the pseudogene TRBV3-2) and TRBJ2-3; a possible D gene is TRBD1 (5 bases). The CDR3 sequence is 15 residues long. Germline CDR1 LGHDT, CDR2 YNNKEL (reference sequence). Trimming took off 2 bases at V and 3 bases at J, with 12 bases between the two ends. The DNA for the CDR3 is TGTGCCAGCAGCCAACAGGGCCATGAGACAGATACGCAGTATTTT. Protein product: CASSQQGHETDTQYF.

This chain uses TRBV4-1 with TRBJ1-1, with D possibly being TRBD1 (6 bases). CDR3 length equals 14 residues. CDR1 is MGHRA, CDR2 YSYEKL, per germline. Trimming stripped 5 bases from V and 5 bases from J, with 15 bases between. The CDR3, as DNA: TGCGCCAGCAGCGGCCGGACAGTCGGTACTGAAGCTTTCTTT. Its translation: CASSGRTVGTEAFF.

In the case of this clone: One end of the junction varies from germline; a read error may be responsible. The rearrangement links TRBV4-2 to TRBJ2-7; D uncertain. The V gene's germline CDR1 is LGHNA and CDR2 YNFKEQ. This CDR3 has 13 amino acids. In DNA form, the CDR3 reads TGTGCCAGCAGTCGAGACTTAGCTGCTCTTTTACTCTTC. Its translation: CASSRDLAALLLF.

The genes are TRBV27 and TRBJ1-1; 8 bases are a match to TRBD1. V shed 3 bases, J shed 3 bases, and the junction held 6 bases outside the gene matches. Germline assignment: CDR1 MNHEY and CDR2 SMNVEV (reference sequence). The CDR3 runs 15 residues. The CDR3 loop is CASSFRDRGHTEAFF. The CDR3 DNA reads TGTGCCAGCAGTTTCCGCGACAGGGGCCACACTGAAGCTTTCTTT.

The J gene is TRBJ2-1, the V gene TRBV30; 9 nucleotides agree with TRBD2. This CDR3 has 12 residues. CDR1 and CDR2 (germline): GTSNPN, SVGIG (reference sequence). V was clipped by 2 bases and J by 10 bases; unmatched bases: 3. The CDR3 DNA reads TGTGCCTGGAGTCCGCGGGGGGGAGAGCAGTTCTTC. Protein product: CAWSPRGGEQFF.

The rearrangement uses TRBV9 and TRBJ1-6, with 7 bases fitting TRBD1. Germline V gives CDR1 SGDLS, CDR2 YYNGEE. The V gene end was trimmed by 4 bases and the J gene end by 9 bases; junction bases not matched to a gene: 10. CDR3 length: 15 amino acids. DNA of the CDR3: TGTGCCAGCAGCCACACAGGGGTCGAGGGTTCACCCCTCCACTTT. Translating gives CASSHTGVEGSPLHF.

The chain couples TRBV7-2 to TRBJ1-1, with D uncertain. Germline V gives CDR1 SGHTA, CDR2 FQGNSA. The ends were cut back, 3 bases at V and 1 base at J, with 6 bases in the middle. The CDR3 has 13 amino acids. CDR3 nucleotides: TGTGCCAGCAGCTTCGGTCGGAACACTGAAGCTTTCTTT. Its translation: CASSFGRNTEAFF.

The rearrangement joins TRBV19 to TRBJ1-1, with unresolved D. V lost 6 bases and J 3 bases, leaving 5 bases between the germline ends. Per germline, CDR1 LNHDA and CDR2 SQIVND (reference sequence). CDR3 length: 11 amino acids. The CDR3 DNA reads TGTGCCAGTAGCCAGTACACTGAAGCTTTCTTT. This gives the protein CASSQYTEAFF.

This clone was seen only once. V usage is TRBV6-2 or TRBV6-3 and J usage is TRBJ1-1; the D is unclear. Between the trimmed V and J ends, which lost 5 bases and 1 base, there was a span of 8 bases. In germline, CDR1 is MNHEY, CDR2 SVGEGT. CDR3 size: 13 residues. The CDR3 loop reads CASSTRENTEAFF. The CDR3 coding sequence is TGTGCCAGCAGTACCCGAGAGAACACTGAAGCTTTCTTT.

As to this clone: A junction end diverges from the germline sequence, so it may reflect a read error. The DNA of the CDR3 is TGTGCTAGCAGCTCGTACCAGCGCAGGGTTTTAGGTGAGGGCTACACCTTC. It encodes CASSSYQRRVLGEGYTF. This sequence joins TRBV7-7 and TRBJ1-2, with D perhaps matching TRBD1 (5 bases). Germline loops: CDR1 SSHAT, CDR2 FNYEAQ (reference sequence). The CDR3 has 17 amino acids.

The rearrangement uses TRBV7-8 and TRBJ1-5; no clear D gene. Trimming took 5 bases from V and 10 from J, leaving 12 bases between them. The CDR3 sequence is 12 residues long. Germline assignment: CDR1 SGHVS and CDR2 FQNEAQ. Here the CDR3 reads CASSGVRGPQHF. In DNA, the CDR3 is TGTGCCAGCAGCGGAGTCCGAGGACCCCAGCATTTT.

The genes are TRBV29-1 and TRBJ1-1; no clear D gene. V shed 7 bases and J shed 3 bases, with 9 bases lying between them. The CDR3 is 11 amino acids. CDR1 SQVTM and CDR2 ANQGSEA come from the germline V gene. The CDR3: CSGVGYTEAFF. CDR3 bases: TGCAGCGGGGTGGGCTACACTGAAGCTTTCTTT.

The rearrangement links TRBV9 to TRBJ2-3; maybe TRBD2 (6 bases). Deletions cut 0 bases from V and 1 base from J, with 12 bases between. Per germline, CDR1 SGDLS and CDR2 YYNGEE. CDR3 length: 16 residues. This chain's CDR3 is CASSVDGGEGTDTQYF. The CDR3 coding sequence is TGTGCCAGCAGCGTAGACGGCGGGGAAGGCACAGATACGCAGTATTTT.

This clone has a handful of counts. The chain combines TRBV7-8 with TRBJ2-3; tentatively, D is TRBD1 or TRBD2 (6 bases each). Germline CDR1 is SGHVS and CDR2 is FQNEAQ. This CDR3 is 12 amino acids long. V was shortened by 5 bases and J by 6 bases, with 9 bases between the two germline ends. The CDR3 spells CASSQGRDTQYF. CDR3 sequence (DNA): TGTGCCAGCAGCCAGGGGAGGGATACGCAGTATTTT.

This clone was seen a handful of times. This chain uses TRBV4-2 with TRBJ2-3; D not resolved. Trimming removed 4 bases from V and 0 bases from J, with 14 bases in between. Per germline, CDR1 LGHNA and CDR2 YNFKEQ. The CDR3 is 16 residues long. CDR3 bases: TGTGCCAGCAGCCGTGGTGGGCGAACTAGCACAGATACGCAGTATTTT. Translated: CASSRGGRTSTDTQYF.

The V call is TRBV29-1, the J call TRBJ1-1; perhaps TRBD1 as D (6 bases). CDR3 length: 15 amino acids. V was clipped by 4 bases and J by 2 bases, with 17 bases between them. The germline gives CDR1 SQVTM, CDR2 ANQGSEA. CDR3 amino acids: CSVAGRGRGNTEAFF. Here the CDR3 DNA reads TGCAGCGTTGCCGGCAGGGGACGTGGAAACACTGAAGCTTTCTTT. The complete variable domain, with remaining parts taken from reference TRBV29-1 and TRBJ1-1, reads SAVISQKPSRDICQRGTSLTIQCQVDSQVTMMFWYRQQPGQSLTLIATANQGSEATYESGFVIDKFPISRPNLTFSTLTVSNMSPEDSSIYLCSVAGRGRGNTEAFFGQGTRLTVV.

The chain recombines TRBV19 with TRBJ1-6; D may be TRBD1 (5 bases). This CDR3 contains 13 residues. V lost 9 bases to trimming and J lost 4 bases, with 10 bases between them. Per the germline V gene, CDR1 is LNHDA and CDR2 is SQIVND (reference sequence). The CDR3 sequence: CASSQGYNSPLHF. The CDR3 DNA follows: TGTGCCAGCTCGCAGGGATATAATTCACCCCTCCACTTT.

J is TRBJ2-1 and V is TRBV19, with TRBD2 matching 9 bases. CDR1 and CDR2 (germline): LNHDA, SQIVND (reference sequence). V shed 5 bases, J shed 7 bases, and the junction held 6 bases outside the gene matches. The CDR3 extends over 14 amino acids. The chain's CDR3 is CASSRGGARNEQFF. The CDR3 DNA reads TGTGCCAGTAGTCGCGGGGGGGCTCGGAATGAGCAGTTCTTC.

The chain uses TRBV18 and TRBJ1-6, with unresolved D. The CDR3 loop spans 14 amino acids. In germline, CDR1 is KGHSH, CDR2 LQKENI. Trimming removed 4 bases from V and 8 bases from J, with 12 bases in between. DNA of the CDR3: TGTGCCAGCTCACGTACTACGGGAGATTCACCCCTCCACTTT. Its protein product is CASSRTTGDSPLHF.

This rearrangement joins TRBV7-6 to TRBJ2-7, with 8 nucleotides matching TRBD1. Germline loops: CDR1 SGHVS, CDR2 FNYEAQ. CDR3 size: 14 residues. With V trimmed by 1 base and J by 2 bases, 1 base remained unmatched. The CDR3 DNA reads TGTGCCAGCAGCTTAGAGACAGGGGCCTACGAGCAGTACTTC. Its translation is CASSLETGAYEQYF.